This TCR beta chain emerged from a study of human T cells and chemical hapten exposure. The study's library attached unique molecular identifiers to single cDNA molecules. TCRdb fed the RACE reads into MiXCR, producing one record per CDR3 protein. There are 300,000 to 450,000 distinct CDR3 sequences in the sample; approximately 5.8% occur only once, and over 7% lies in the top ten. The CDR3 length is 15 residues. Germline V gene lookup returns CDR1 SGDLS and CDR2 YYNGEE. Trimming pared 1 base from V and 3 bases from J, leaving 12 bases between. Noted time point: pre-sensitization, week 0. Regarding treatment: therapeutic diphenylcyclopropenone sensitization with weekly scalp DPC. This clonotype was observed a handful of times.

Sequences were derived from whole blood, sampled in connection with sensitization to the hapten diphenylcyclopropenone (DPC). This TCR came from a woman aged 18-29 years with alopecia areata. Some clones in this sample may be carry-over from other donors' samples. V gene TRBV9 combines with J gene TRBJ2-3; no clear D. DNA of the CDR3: TGTGCCAGCAGCGTATCCGGTCACGGGACAGATACGCAGTATTTT. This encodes CASSVSGHGTDTQYF.